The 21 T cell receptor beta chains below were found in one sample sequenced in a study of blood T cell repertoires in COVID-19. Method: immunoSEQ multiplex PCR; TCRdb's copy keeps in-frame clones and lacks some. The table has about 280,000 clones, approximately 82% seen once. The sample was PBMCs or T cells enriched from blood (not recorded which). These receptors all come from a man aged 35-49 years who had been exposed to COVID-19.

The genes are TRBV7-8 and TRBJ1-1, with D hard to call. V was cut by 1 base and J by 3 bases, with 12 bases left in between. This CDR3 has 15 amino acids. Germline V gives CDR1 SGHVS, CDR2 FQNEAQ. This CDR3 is CASSLGLRDDTEAFF. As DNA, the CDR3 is TGTGCCAGCAGCTTAGGTCTAAGAGATGACACTGAAGCTTTCTTT.

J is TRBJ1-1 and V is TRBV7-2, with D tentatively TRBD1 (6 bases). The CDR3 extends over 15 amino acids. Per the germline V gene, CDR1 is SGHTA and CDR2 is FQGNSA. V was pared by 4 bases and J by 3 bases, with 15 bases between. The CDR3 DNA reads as TGTGCCAGCAGCTCCGGGGGGGGCATGGACACTGAAGCTTTCTTT. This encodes CASSSGGGMDTEAFF.

The DNA for the CDR3 is TGTGCCAGCAGCGAAGAGGGACAGGTCGGCTCACCCCTCCACTTT. Amino acid sequence: CASSEEGQVGSPLHF. V and J are TRBV7-9 and TRBJ1-6, with TRBD1 matching 8 bases. The J segment lost 10 bases and the V segment lost 5 bases, leaving 10 bases of the junction unmatched. This CDR3 contains 15 residues. CDR1 and CDR2 from the germline V gene are SEHNR and FQNEAQ (reference sequence).

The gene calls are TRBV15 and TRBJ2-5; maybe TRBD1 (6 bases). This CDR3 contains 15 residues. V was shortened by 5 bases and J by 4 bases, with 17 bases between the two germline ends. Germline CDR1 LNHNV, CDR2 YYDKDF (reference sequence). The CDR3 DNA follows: TGTGCCACCAGCTTCCGTACAGGGATATCAGAGACCCAGTACTTC. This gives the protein CATSFRTGISETQYF.

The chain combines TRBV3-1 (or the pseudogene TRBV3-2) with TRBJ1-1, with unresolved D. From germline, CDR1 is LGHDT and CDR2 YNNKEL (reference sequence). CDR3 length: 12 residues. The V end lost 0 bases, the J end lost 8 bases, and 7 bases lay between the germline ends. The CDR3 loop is CASSQDLREAFF. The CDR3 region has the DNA TGTGCCAGCAGCCAAGATCTCCGGGAAGCTTTCTTT.

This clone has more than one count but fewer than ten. CDR3: CASSLLATRVYGYTF. The CDR3 nucleotides are TGTGCCAGCAGCTTGTTGGCTACACGGGTATATGGCTACACCTTC. The J gene is TRBJ1-2, the V gene TRBV5-6; D unclear. The CDR3 is 15 amino acids. Looked up from germline, CDR1 is SGHDT and CDR2 is YYEEEE. The V gene lost 1 base and the J gene lost 5 bases, with 15 bases spanning the gap. Based on the CDR3 plus reference TRBV5-6 and TRBJ1-2, the full variable domain is DAGVTQSPTHLIKTRGQQVTLRCSPKSGHDTVSWYQQALGQGPQFIFQYYEEEERQRGNFPDRFSGHQFPNYSSELNVNALLLGDSALYLCASSLLATRVYGYTFGSGTRLTVV.

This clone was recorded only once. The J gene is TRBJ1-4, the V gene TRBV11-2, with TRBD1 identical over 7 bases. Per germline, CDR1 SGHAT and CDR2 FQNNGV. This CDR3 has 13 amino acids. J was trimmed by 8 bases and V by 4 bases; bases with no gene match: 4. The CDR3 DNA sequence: TGTGCCAGCAGCTGGAGGGGGCTAGAAAAACTGTTTTTT. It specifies CASSWRGLEKLFF.

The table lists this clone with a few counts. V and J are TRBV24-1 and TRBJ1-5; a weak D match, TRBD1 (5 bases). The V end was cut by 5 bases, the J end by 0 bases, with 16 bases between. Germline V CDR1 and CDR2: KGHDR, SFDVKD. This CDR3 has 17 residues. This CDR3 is CATSGNVQTDSNQPQHF. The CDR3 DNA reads TGTGCCACCAGTGGAAACGTTCAGACAGATAGCAATCAGCCCCAGCATTTT.

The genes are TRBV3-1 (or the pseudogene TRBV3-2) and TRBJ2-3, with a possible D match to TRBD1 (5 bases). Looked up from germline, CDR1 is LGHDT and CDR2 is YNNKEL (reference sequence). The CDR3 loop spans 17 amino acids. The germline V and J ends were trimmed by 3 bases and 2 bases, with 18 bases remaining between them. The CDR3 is CASSQLQVSTDTDTQYF. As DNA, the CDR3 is TGTGCCAGCAGCCAGCTACAGGTTTCTACGGACACAGATACGCAGTATTTT.

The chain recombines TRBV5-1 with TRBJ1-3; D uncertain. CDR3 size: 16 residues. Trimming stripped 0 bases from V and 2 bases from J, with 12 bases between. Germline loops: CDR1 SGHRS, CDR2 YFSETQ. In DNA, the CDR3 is TGCGCCAGCAGCTTGGCGTCCGGGGTGGCTGGAAACACCATATATTTT. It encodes CASSLASGVAGNTIYF. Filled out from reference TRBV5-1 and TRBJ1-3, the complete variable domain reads KAGVTQTPRYLIKTRGQQVTLSCSPISGHRSVSWYQQTPGQGLQFLFEYFSETQRNKGNFPGRFSGRQFSNSRSEMNVSTLELGDSALYLCASSLASGVAGNTIYFGEGSWLTVV.

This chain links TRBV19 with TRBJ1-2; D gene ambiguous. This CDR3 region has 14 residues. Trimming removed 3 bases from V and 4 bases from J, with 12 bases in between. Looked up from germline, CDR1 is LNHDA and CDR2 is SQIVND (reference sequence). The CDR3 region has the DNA TGTGCCAGTAGTATCCAGCGGGGATTCTATGGCTACACCTTC. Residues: CASSIQRGFYGYTF.

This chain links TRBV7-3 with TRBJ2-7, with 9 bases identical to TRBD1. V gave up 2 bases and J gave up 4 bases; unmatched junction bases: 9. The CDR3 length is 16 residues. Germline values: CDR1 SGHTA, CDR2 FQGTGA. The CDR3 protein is CASSLGPGQGEYEQYF. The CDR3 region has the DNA TGTGCCAGCAGCTTAGGTCCGGGACAGGGAGAATACGAGCAGTACTTC. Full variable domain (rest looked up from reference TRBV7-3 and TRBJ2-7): GAGVSQTPSNKVTEKGKYVELRCDPISGHTALYWYRQSLGQGPEFLIYFQGTGAADDSGLPNDRFFAVRPEGSVSTLKIQRTERGDSAVYLCASSLGPGQGEYEQYFGPGTRLTVT.

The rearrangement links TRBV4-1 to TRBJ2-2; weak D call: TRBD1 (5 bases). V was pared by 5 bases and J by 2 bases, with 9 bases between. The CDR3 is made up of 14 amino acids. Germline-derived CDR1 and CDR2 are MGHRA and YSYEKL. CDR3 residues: CASSYGQNTGELFF. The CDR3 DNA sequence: TGCGCCAGCAGCTACGGACAAAACACCGGGGAGCTGTTTTTT.

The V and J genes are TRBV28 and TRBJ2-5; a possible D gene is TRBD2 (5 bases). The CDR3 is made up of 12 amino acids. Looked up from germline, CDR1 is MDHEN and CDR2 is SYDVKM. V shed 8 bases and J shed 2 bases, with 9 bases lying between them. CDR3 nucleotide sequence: TGTGCCAGCCTGGGCGGGCAAGAGACCCAGTACTTC. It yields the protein CASLGGQETQYF.

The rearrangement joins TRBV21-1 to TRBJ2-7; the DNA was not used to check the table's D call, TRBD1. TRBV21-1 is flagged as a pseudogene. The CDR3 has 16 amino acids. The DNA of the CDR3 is TGTGCCAGCAGCAAAGGCACAGGTTGTATGTTCTACGAGCAGTACTTC. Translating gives CASSKGTGCMFYEQYF.

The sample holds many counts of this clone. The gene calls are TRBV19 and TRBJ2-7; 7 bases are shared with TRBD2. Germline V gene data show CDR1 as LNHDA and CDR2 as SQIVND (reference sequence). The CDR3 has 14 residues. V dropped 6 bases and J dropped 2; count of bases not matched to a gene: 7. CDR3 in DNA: TGTGCCAGTAGGCGGGCGGGAGAGACCTACGAGCAGTACTTC. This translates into CASRRAGETYEQYF.

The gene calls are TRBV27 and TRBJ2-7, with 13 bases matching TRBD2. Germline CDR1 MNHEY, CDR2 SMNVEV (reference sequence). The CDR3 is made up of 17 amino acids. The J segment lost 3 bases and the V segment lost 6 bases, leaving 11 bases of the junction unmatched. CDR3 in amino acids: CASSLSGTSGMYYEQYF. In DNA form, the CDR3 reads TGTGCCAGCAGCCTATCCGGGACTAGCGGGATGTACTACGAGCAGTACTTC.

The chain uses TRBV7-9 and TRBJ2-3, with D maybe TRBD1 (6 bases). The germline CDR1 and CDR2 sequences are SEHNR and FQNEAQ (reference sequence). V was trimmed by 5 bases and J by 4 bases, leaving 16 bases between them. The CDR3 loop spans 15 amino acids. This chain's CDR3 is CASSPGRGYSDTQYF. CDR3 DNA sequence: TGTGCCAGCAGCCCCGGAAGGGGGTATTCAGATACGCAGTATTTT.

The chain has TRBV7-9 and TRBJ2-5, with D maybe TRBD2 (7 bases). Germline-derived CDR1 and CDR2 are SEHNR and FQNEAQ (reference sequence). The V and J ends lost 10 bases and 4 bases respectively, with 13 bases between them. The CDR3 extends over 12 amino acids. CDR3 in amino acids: CATGGGGETQYF. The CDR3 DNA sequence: TGTGCCACCGGAGGGGGGGGAGAGACCCAGTACTTC.

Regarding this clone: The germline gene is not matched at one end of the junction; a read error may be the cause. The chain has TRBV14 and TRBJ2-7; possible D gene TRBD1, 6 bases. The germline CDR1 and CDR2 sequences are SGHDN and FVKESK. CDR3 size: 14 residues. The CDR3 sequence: CASSQAGALKFALF. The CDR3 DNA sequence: TGTGCCAGCAGCCAAGCAGGGGCCCTGAAGTTTGCACTTTTC.

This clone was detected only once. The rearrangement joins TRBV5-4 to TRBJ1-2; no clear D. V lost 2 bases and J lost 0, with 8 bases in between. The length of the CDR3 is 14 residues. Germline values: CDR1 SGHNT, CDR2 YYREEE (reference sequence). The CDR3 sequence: CASSFRSANYGYTF. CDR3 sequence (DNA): TGTGCCAGCAGCTTTCGTTCCGCTAACTATGGCTACACCTTC.